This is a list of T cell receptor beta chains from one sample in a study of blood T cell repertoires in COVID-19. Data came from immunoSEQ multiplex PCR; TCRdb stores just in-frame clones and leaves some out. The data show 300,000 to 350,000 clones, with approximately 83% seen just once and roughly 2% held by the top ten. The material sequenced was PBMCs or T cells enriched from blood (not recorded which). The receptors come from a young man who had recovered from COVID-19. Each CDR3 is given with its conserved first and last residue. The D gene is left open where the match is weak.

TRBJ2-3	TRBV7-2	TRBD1	CARDGTGGDTQYF
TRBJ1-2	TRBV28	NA	CASSLSLDRRGYTF
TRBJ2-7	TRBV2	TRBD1	CASSEDAGTGSGEQYF
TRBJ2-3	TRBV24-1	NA	CATSDATVLTDTQYF
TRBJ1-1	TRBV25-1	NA	CASSGDRQGAFF
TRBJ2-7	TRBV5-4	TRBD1	CATRQGPSYEQYF
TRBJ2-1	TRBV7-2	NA	CASSRTWGLYNEQFF
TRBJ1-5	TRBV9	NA	CASSVAQGGQPSNQPQHF
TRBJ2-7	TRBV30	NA	CARRRARGEQYF
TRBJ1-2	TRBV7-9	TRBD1	CASSSTGAYGYTF
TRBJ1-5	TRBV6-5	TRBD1	CGHGDRNQPQHF
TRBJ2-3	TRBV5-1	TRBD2	CASSLEAGARTDTQYF
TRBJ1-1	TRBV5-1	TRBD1	CASRPGTDNTEAFF
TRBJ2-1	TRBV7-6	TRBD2	CASSSGTSGGPYNEQFF
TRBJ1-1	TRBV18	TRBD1	CASSTRQGTVTEAFF
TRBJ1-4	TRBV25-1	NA	CASSELSGADEKLFF
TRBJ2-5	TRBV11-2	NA	CASIPAQGIETQYF
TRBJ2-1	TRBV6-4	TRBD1	CASSLGQVNNEQFF
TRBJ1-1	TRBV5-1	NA	CASSLPGKGTEAFF
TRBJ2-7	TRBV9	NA	CASSARQGGMDEQYF
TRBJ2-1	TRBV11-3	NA	CASSLDRGYNEQFF
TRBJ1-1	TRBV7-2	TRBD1	CASSFAGGMNTEAFF
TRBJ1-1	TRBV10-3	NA	CATTAPMNTEAFF
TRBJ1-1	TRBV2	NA	CASSEDWGLAHLVGAFF
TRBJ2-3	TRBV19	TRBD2	CASSTSGGGADTQYF
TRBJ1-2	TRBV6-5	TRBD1	CASSFNPGGYGYTF
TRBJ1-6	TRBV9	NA	CASSVQVSSSYNSPLHF
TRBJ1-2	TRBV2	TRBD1	CASILGTDYGYTF
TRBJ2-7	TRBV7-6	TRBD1	CASSSGQGRSYEQYF
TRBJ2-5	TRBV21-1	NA	CASSKDGVEETQYF
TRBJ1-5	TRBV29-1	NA	CSAAQGTNQPQHF
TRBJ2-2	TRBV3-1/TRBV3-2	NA	CASSHRTVNTGELFF
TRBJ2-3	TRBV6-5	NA	CASGPAGTPNIQYF
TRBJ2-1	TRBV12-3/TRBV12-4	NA	CASGQKYNEQFF
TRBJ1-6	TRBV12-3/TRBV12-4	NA	CASSAGASPLHF
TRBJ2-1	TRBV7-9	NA	CASSFARGEQFF
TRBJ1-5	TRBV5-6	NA	CASSAGYQPQHF
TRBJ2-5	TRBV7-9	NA	CASSSTGFTETQYF
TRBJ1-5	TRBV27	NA	CASSSEGQISQPQHF
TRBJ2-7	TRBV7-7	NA	CASSFRIGDEQYF
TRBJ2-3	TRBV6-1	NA	CASSDRLTDTQYF
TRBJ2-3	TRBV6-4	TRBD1	CASSPGQGHTDTQYF
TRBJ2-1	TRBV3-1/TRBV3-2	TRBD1	CASSQSRDRTYNEQFF
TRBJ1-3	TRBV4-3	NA	CASSQDMAGRGNTIYF
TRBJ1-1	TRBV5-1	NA	CASSLGVTEAFF
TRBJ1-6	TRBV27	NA	CASRKQGGTSSSYNSPLHF
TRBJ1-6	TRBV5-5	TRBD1	CASSNPGTGDSPLHF
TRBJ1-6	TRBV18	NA	CASSTSSSHLEGPLHF
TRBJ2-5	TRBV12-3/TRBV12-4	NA	CASSPLVSETQYF
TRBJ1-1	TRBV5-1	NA	CASSLPGYTEAFF